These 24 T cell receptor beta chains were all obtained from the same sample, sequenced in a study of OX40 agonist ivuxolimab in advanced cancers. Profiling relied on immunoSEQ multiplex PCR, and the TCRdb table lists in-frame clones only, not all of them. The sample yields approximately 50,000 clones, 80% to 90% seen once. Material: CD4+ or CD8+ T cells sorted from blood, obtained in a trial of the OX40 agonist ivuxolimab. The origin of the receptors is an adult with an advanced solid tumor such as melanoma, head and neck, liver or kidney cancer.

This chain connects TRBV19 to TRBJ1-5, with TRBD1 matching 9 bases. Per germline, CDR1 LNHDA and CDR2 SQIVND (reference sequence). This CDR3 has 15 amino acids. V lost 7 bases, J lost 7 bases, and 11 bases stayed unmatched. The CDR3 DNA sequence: TGTGCCAGTAATCGACAGGGGGTGACCTGGCAGCCCCAGCATTTT. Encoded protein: CASNRQGVTWQPQHF.

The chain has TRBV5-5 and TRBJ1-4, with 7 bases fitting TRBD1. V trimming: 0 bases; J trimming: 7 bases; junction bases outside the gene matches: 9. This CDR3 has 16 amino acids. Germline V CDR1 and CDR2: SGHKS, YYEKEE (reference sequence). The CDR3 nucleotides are TGTGCCAGCAGCTTGGTAGTCCAGGGGGTGGGTGAAAAACTGTTTTTT. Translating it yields CASSLVVQGVGEKLFF.

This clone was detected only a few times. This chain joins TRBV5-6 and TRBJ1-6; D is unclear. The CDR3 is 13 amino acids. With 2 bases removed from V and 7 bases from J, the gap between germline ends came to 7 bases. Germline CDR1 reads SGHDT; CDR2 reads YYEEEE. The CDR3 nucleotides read TGTGCCAGCAGCTTTATGGGGAATTCACCCCTCCACTTT. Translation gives CASSFMGNSPLHF.

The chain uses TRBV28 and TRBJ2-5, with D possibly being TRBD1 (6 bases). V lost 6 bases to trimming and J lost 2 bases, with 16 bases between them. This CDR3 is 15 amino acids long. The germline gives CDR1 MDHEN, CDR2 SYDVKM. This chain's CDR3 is CASRYLDRRQETQYF. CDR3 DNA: TGTGCCAGCAGATATTTGGACAGAAGACAAGAGACCCAGTACTTC.

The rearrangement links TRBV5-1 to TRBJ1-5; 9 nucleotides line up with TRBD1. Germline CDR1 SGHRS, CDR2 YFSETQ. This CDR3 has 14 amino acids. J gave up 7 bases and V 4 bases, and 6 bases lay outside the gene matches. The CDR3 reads CASSLGQGYQPQHF. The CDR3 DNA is TGCGCCAGCAGCCTCGGACAGGGGTACCAGCCCCAGCATTTT.

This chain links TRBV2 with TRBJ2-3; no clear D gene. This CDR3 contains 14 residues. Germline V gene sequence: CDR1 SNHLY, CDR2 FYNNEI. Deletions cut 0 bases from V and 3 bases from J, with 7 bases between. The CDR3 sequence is CASSEAVRTDTQYF. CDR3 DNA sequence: TGTGCCAGCAGTGAAGCGGTACGGACAGATACGCAGTATTTT.

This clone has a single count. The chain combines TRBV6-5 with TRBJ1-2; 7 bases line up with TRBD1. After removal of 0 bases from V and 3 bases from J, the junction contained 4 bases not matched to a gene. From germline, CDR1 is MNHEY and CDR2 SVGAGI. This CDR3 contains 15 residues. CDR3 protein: CASSYSGQSYYGYTF. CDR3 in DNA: TGTGCCAGCAGTTACTCGGGACAGTCGTACTATGGCTACACCTTC.

CDR3 DNA: TGCGCCAGCAGCTTAAGGGGCGGGGAGCTGTTTTTT. Translating it yields CASSLRGGELFF. The chain joins TRBV5-1 to TRBJ2-2; the D gene is possibly TRBD1 (5 bases). The CDR3 consists of 12 residues. V gave up 2 bases and J gave up 7 bases, with 6 bases separating them. CDR1 and CDR2 from the germline V gene are SGHRS and YFSETQ.

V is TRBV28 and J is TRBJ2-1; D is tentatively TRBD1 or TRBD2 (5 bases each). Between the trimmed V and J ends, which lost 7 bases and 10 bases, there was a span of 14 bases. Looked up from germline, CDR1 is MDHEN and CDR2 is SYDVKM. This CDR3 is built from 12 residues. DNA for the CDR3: TGTGCCAGCACCCCTTCCAGGGACGAGCAGTTCTTC. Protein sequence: CASTPSRDEQFF.

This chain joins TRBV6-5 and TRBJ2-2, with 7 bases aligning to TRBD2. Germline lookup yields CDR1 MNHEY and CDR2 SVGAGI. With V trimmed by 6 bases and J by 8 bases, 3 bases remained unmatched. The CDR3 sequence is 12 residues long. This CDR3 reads CASSSGTGELFF. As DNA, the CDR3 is TGTGCCAGCAGCAGCGGGACGGGGGAGCTGTTTTTT.

CDR3 loop: CASSLGAGRYNEQFF. The DNA of the CDR3 is TGCGCCAGCAGCTTGGGAGCAGGGAGGTACAATGAGCAGTTCTTC. The J gene is TRBJ2-1, the V gene TRBV5-1; weak D call: TRBD2 (6 bases). CDR1 is SGHRS and CDR2 is YFSETQ in the germline V gene. The CDR3 is made up of 15 amino acids. V shed 0 bases and J shed 4 bases, with 11 bases lying between them.

The CDR3 DNA sequence: TGTGCCAGCAGCTTTAGCGGGAGTAGCCACGAGCAGTACTTC. Translation gives CASSFSGSSHEQYF. V is TRBV6-5 and J is TRBJ2-7; 9 positions match TRBD2. The CDR3 is 14 residues long. In germline, CDR1 is MNHEY, CDR2 SVGAGI. V trimming: 6 bases; J trimming: 5 bases; junction bases outside the gene matches: 8.

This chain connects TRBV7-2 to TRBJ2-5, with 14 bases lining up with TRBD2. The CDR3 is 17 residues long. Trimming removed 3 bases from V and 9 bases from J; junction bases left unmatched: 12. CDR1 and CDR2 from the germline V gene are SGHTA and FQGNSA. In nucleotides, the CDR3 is TGTGCCAGCAGCTTGGGGAGACTAGCGGGAGGGGCTGGGGCCCAGTACTTC. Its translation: CASSLGRLAGGAGAQYF. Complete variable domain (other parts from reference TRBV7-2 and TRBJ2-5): GAGVSQSPSNKVTEKGKDVELRCDPISGHTALYWYRQSLGQGLEFLIYFQGNSAPDKSGLPSDRFSAERTGGSVSTLTIQRTQQEDSAVYLCASSLGRLAGGAGAQYFGPGTRLLVL.

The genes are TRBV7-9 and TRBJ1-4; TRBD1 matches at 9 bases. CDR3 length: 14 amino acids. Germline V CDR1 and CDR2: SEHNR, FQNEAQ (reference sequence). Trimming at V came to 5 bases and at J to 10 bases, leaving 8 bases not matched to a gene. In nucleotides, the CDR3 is TGTGCCAGCAGCATAACCGGGACAGGGACAAAACTGTTTTTT. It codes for CASSITGTGTKLFF.

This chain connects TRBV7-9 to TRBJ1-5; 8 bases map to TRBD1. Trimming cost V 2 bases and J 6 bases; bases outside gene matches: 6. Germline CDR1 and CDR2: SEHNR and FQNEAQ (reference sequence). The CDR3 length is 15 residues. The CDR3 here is CASSLSAGGGQPQHF. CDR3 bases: TGTGCCAGCAGCTTATCAGCAGGGGGCGGTCAGCCCCAGCATTTT.

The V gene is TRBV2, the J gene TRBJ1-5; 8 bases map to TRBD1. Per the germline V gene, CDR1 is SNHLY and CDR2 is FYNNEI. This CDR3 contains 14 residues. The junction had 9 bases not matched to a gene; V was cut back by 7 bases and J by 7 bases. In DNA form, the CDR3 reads TGTGCCAGCACCAGGACAGGGCAGGAACAGCCCCAGCATTTT. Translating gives CASTRTGQEQPQHF.

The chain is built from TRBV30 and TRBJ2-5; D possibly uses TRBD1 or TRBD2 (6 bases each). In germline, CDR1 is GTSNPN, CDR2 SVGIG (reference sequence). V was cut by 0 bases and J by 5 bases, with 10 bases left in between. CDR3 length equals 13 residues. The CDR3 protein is CAWSVGGEETQYF. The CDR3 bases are TGTGCCTGGAGTGTGGGGGGCGAGGAGACCCAGTACTTC.

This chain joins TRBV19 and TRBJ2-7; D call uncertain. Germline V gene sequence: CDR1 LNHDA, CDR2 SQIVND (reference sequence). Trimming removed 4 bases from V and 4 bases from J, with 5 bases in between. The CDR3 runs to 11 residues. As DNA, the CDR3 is TGTGCCAGTAGTACTCTATACGAGCAGTACTTC. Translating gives CASSTLYEQYF.

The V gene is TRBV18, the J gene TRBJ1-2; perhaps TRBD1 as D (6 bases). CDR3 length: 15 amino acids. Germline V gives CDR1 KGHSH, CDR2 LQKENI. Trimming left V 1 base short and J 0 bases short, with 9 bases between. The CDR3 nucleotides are TGTGCCAGCTCACCACGGGACAACGCTAACTATGGCTACACCTTC. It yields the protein CASSPRDNANYGYTF.

The CDR3 reads CASRRGRGETQYF. CDR3 coding DNA: TGTGCCAGCAGAAGGGGCCGGGGAGAGACCCAGTACTTC. The chain recombines TRBV6-5 with TRBJ2-5; the D gene could be TRBD1 or TRBD2 (5 bases each). Between the trimmed V and J ends, which lost 6 bases and 4 bases, there was a span of 12 bases. CDR1 is MNHEY, CDR2 SVGAGI, per germline. The CDR3 is 13 amino acids.

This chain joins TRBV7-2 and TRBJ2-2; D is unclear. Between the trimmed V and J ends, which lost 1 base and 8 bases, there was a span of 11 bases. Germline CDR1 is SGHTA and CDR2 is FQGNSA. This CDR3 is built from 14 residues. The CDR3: CASSLDRVEGELFF. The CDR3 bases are TGTGCCAGCAGCTTAGACCGGGTGGAGGGGGAGCTGTTTTTT.

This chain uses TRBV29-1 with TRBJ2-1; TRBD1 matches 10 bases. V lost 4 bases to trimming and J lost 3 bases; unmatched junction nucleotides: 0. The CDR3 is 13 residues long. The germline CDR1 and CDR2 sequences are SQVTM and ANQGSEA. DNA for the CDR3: TGCAGCGTTGGGGACAGGGGCTACAATGAGCAGTTCTTC. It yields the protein CSVGDRGYNEQFF.

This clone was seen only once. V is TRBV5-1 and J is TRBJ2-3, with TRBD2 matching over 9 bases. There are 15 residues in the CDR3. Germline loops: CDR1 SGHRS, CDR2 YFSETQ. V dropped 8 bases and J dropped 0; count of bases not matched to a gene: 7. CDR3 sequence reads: CASLAGDPSTDTQYF. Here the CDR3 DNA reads TGCGCCAGTTTAGCGGGAGATCCTAGCACAGATACGCAGTATTTT.

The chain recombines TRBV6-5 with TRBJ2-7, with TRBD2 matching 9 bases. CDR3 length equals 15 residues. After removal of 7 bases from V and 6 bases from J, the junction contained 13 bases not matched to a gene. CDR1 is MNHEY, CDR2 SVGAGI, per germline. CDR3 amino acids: CASILSGSRESEQYF. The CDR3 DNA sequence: TGTGCCAGCATTCTTAGCGGGAGTCGCGAGAGCGAGCAGTACTTC.